This T cell receptor (beta chain) comes out of a study of blood T cell repertoires in COVID-19. Study in general: T cells, B-cell-depleted T cells, or PBMCs supplied cDNA or gDNA.

Assay used: immunoSEQ multiplex PCR; TCRdb lists only in-frame clones, some missing. The data hold about 270,000 clones, with roughly 86% observed a single time. This CDR3 contains 13 residues. Between the trimmed V and J ends, which lost 6 bases and 2 bases, there was a span of 11 bases. In germline, CDR1 is LNHDA, CDR2 SQIVND (reference sequence). This receptor was identified in a man between 35 and 55 years old with active or convalescent COVID-19. V gene TRBV19 combines with J gene TRBJ2-7, with a weak D call TRBD2 (6 bases). Specimen: peripheral blood. The CDR3 nucleotides read TGTGCCAGTAGCCGGGGGAGGACCTACGAGCAGTACTTC. Translating it yields CASSRGRTYEQYF.